This T cell receptor beta chain comes out of a study of T cell changes during pregnancy in multiple sclerosis (dated by TCRdb to about 2019). Describing the broader study: In women with multiple sclerosis, the researchers looked at how the T cell repertoire shifted as pregnancy progressed.

The germline V gene encodes CDR1 MNHEY and CDR2 SVGAGI. Including the terminal cysteine and phenylalanine, the CDR3 comprises 15 residues. Only the CDR3 part of the read is kept: 45 bases, read in frame from the first base. Trimming leaves V shorter by 2 bases and J shorter by 7 bases, with the junction holding 4 bases beyond the gene matches. Details on this clone: The antigen this receptor binds is unknown. No qualities accompany the bases; no much larger clone lies one base away.

The method was the immunoSEQ multiplex PCR assay. Held by TCRdb, this immuneACCESS table contains in-frame sequences only and omits some clones. Under half of the omission traces to an unresolved V gene where checked; the cause of the rest is unknown. This sample holds around 100,000 clones; around 92% were observed only once. Clones ranked in the top ten supply about 1.9% of the sample. The source is a female donor with multiple sclerosis, enrolled in a pregnancy study. In this chain, TRBV6-5 is recombined with TRBJ2-1, with TRBD2 matching 11 junction bases. The sequenced sample was peripheral blood, obtained after pregnancy. In nucleotide form, the sequence is TGTGCCAGCAGTTACGTGACTAGCGGGGTGAATGAGCAGTTCTTC. It is translated as CASSYVTSGVNEQFF.